This T cell receptor beta chain was sequenced during a study of blood T cell repertoires in COVID-19 (TCRdb year 2020). With respect to the entire study: Samples covering the acute and convalescent phases of COVID-19 were provided by collaborators in the United States, Italy and Spain. Where available, HLA class I and class II types were obtained from metadata supplied by the sample provider rather than from assay-based typing. The dataset comprised deeply sampled blood TCRbeta repertoires from subjects exposed to, actively infected with, or recovered from COVID-19. The material from the prospective study consisted of cDNA or gDNA derived from T cells, B-cell-depleted T cells, or PBMCs. The repertoires were released in a freely available public database meant as a resource for research on the immune response to SARS-CoV-2. Sample metadata almost always included a de-identified subject ID, COVID-19 status, age in years and sex. The samples were drawn from two sources: the first 160 participants of the ongoing ImmuneRACE study, and fewer than 1,500 subjects contributed by 6 global collaborators. General conclusions and limits of the study: The quantity of clinical and demographic metadata differed by source and by participant and was supplied without curation.

The CDR1 and CDR2 encoded by the germline V gene are MNHEY and SVGAGI. Relative to germline, V is 7 bases shorter and J is 11 bases shorter, with 14 bases between their ends. The CDR3, from cysteine to phenylalanine, totals 11 residues. The read is trimmed to its CDR3 DNA, 33 bases read in frame from base 1. Participants in the prospective study were aged roughly 18 to 89 years, lived in about two dozen United States geographic areas, and enrolled through a virtual design. To assign participants to cohorts, the prospective study relied on clinical history that participants themselves reported in a screening survey and a study questionnaire. ImmuneRACE Cohort 3 recovered participants were defined by two consecutive negative NP/OP PCR tests, healthcare professional clearance, or symptom resolution. Mobile phlebotomists in the prospective study collected whole blood, serum and a nasopharyngeal or oropharyngeal swab from every participant. Participants in the prospective study had the option to provide additional blood draws and questionnaires over a roughly 2-month period. Before DNA extraction, prospective study blood samples were shipped either frozen or at room temperature.

The immunoSEQ Assay, a bias-controlled multiplex PCR, was used to amplify TCRbeta CDR3 regions from genomic DNA. As for the original processing: The number of nucleated cells in each sample was estimated by amplification of reference gene primers within the assay. Sequence reads were collapsed and filtered to measure the absolute abundance of every unique TCRbeta CDR3 rearrangement. For each sample, productive Simpson clonality was calculated as the square root of Simpson's diversity index across productive rearrangements. TCRdb re-hosts the immuneACCESS table, in-frame sequences only. Its copies lack some clones; in the studies checked, an unresolved V gene accounts for under half of them, and the cause for the rest is not known. The V and J calls and clone size are taken from that table; D and trimming were inferred from the DNA. For this sample there are a few hundred thousand clones; 85% to 90% appear just once. Roughly 0.99% of the sample lies in the top ten.

As regards this clone: The antigen this receptor binds is unknown. No base-level quality is on record; no much larger clone is a single base apart.

The TCR comes from a man between 18 and 29 years old who had recovered from COVID-19. Sequencing used PBMCs or T cells enriched from blood (not recorded which). This sequence uses TRBV6-5 and TRBJ1-2; the best D guess is TRBD1, with 5 bases matching. The sequence in DNA is TGTGCCAGCACCCAGGGCGGCGGATACACCTTC. Translated, this gives CASTQGGGYTF.